This TCR beta chain is from a study of CD8+CD57+ T cells in acquired aplastic anemia. Germline CDR1 SEHNR, CDR2 FQNEAQ (reference sequence). The CDR3 length is 12 residues, termini included. All sequencing subjects had displayed CD8+CD57+ cell expansion on flow cytometry. Both TCR beta VDJ combination and CDR3 sequence profiling were carried out. Genomic DNA was the template for this profiling. TCRdb used MiXCR to reprocess the reads, holding one entry per CDR3 protein. The table has 200,000 to 300,000 distinct CDR3 sequences, 65% to 90% seen once; the top ten hold around 40%. This clonotype was counted between two and nine times. The CDR3 ends on some other residue instead of the conserved phenylalanine or tryptophan, so this is likely a read error. The DNA is omitted, as the CDR3 cannot be located on it reliably, and the CDR3 follows TCRdb's listing.

V gene TRBV7-9 combines with J gene TRBJ2-7; the D call TRBD2 from the table was never checked on the DNA. The clonotype comes from a human donor with aplastic anemia. Sequences were obtained from sorted CD4+, CD8+, or CD8+CD57+ T cells (not recorded which) from PBMCs. Here the CDR3 reads CASSFQRSGRCD.